This TCR beta chain was obtained from a study of identical twins. TCRdb re-analysed the 5' RACE reads in MiXCR, keeping a single row per CDR3 protein. In the table there are 400,000 to 500,000 distinct CDR3 sequences, more than 13% of which are singletons. In the case of this clonotype: Its antigen remains unknown.

The ends lost 2 bases at V and 6 bases at J; junction bases unmatched: 8. Germline values: CDR1 MNHEY, CDR2 SMNVEV (reference sequence). The CDR3 contains 18 residues. Donors were all healthy Caucasians. Regarding the study as a whole: Monozygotic twin pairs showed more out-of-frame TCR alpha sharing than models estimated. The study based its conclusions on cross-sectional statistical analysis and did not follow the same donors.

In addition, the sample was reused for a study of yellow fever vaccine responses in identical twins.

Sequencing used CD4+ T cells sorted from blood. This TCR came from a woman aged 18-35 years in good health. The rearrangement joins TRBV27 to TRBJ2-3, with TRBD2 matching over 16 bases. CDR3 loop: CASSLIGTSGGARDTQYF. As DNA, the CDR3 is TGTGCCAGCAGTTTAATCGGGACTAGCGGGGGGGCAAGGGATACGCAGTATTTT.